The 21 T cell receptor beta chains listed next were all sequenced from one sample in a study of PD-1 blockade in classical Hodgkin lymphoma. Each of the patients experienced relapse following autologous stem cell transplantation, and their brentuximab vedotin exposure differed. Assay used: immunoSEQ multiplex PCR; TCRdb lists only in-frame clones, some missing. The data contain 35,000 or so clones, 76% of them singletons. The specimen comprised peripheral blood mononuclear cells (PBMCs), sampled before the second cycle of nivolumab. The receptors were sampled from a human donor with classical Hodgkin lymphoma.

The CDR3 DNA reads as TGTGCCAGCAGTCGACAGGGGAATGAAAAACTGTTTTTT. Protein: CASSRQGNEKLFF. The genes are TRBV5-5 and TRBJ1-4, with 8 bases that match TRBD1. The germline gives CDR1 SGHKS, CDR2 YYEKEE (reference sequence). The CDR3 covers 13 residues. The ends lost 5 bases at V and 5 bases at J; junction bases unmatched: 2.

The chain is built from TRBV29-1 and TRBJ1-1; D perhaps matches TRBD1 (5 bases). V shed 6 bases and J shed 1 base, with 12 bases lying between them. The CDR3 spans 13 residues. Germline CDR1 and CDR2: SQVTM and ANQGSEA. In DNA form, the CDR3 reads TGCAGCGTGGCCAGGGACGGGAACACTGAAGCTTTCTTT. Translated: CSVARDGNTEAFF.

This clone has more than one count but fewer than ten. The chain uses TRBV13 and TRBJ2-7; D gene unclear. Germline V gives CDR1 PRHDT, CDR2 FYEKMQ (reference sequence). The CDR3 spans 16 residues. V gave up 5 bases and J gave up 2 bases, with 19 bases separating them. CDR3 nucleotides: TGTGCCAGCAGCGTATCGGTGAAACAGAGCCCCTACGAGCAGTACTTC. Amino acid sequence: CASSVSVKQSPYEQYF.

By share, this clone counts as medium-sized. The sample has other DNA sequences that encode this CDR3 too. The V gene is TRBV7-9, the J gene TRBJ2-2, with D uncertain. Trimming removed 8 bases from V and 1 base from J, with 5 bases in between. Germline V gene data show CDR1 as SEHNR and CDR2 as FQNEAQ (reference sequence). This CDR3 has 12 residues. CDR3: CASGENTGELFF. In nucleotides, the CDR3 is TGTGCCAGCGGGGAGAACACCGGGGAGCTGTTTTTT.

The CDR3 sequence is CASSPGTGGEYEQYF. CDR3 DNA sequence: TGTGCCAGCTCACCCGGGACAGGGGGCGAATACGAGCAGTACTTC. V gene TRBV18 combines with J gene TRBJ2-5, with 12 nucleotides matching TRBD1. The better agreement between TRBJ2-7 and the DNA end casts doubt on the J call. Germline V CDR1 and CDR2: KGHSH, LQKENI. This CDR3 region has 15 residues.

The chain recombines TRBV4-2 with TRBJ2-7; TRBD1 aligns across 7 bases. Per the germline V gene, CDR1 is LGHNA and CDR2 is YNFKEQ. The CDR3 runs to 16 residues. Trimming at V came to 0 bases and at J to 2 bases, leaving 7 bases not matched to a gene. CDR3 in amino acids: CASSQDLTGPTYEQYF. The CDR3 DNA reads TGTGCCAGCAGCCAAGACTTGACAGGGCCCACCTACGAGCAGTACTTC.

The CDR3 loop is CASSRGTGGFGYTF. The CDR3, as DNA: TGTGCCAGCAGCCGGGGGACAGGGGGCTTTGGCTACACCTTC. The chain recombines TRBV5-4 with TRBJ1-2; TRBD1 matches 12 bases. The CDR3 runs 14 residues. Germline V CDR1 and CDR2: SGHNT, YYREEE (reference sequence). V dropped 4 bases and J dropped 7; count of bases not matched to a gene: 5.

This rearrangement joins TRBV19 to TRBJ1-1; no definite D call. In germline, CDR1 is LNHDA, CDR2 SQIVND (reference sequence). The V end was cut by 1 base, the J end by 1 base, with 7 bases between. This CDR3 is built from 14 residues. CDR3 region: CASSIGAWNTEAFF. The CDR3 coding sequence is TGTGCCAGTAGTATAGGGGCATGGAACACTGAAGCTTTCTTT.

The CDR3 nucleotides are TGTGCCAGTTCCTCCCGAGGGGTATTAGCGGGGCCGGATCCCTACGAGCAGTACTTC. Its translation is CASSSRGVLAGPDPYEQYF. The genes are TRBV19 and TRBJ2-7, with 8 bases lining up with TRBD2. Per germline, CDR1 LNHDA and CDR2 SQIVND (reference sequence). V was clipped by 8 bases and J by 2 bases; unmatched bases: 23. The CDR3 has 19 residues. The complete variable domain, with remaining parts taken from reference TRBV19 and TRBJ2-7, reads DGGITQSPKYLFRKEGQNVTLSCEQNLNHDAMYWYRQDPGQGLRLIYYSQIVNDFQKGDIAEGYSVSREKKESFPLTVTSAQKNPTAFYLCASSSRGVLAGPDPYEQYFGPGTRLTVT.

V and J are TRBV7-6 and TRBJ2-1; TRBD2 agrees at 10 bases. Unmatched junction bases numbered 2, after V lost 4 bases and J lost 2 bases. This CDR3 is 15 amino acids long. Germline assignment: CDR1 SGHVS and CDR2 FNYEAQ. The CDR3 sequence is CASSWSGGAYNEQFF. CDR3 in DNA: TGTGCCAGCAGCTGGAGCGGGGGGGCCTACAATGAGCAGTTCTTC.

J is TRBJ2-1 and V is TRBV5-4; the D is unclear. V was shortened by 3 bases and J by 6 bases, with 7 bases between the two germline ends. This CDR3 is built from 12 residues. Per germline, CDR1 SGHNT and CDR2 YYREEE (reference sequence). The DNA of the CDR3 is TGTGCCAGCAGCTCGTGGGTCAATGAGCAGTTCTTC. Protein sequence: CASSSWVNEQFF.

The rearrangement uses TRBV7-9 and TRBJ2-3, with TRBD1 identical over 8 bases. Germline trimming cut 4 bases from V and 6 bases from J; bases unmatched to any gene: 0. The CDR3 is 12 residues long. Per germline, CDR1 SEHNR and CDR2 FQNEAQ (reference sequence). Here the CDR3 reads CASSWDRDTQYF. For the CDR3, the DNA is TGTGCCAGCAGCTGGGACAGGGATACGCAGTATTTT.

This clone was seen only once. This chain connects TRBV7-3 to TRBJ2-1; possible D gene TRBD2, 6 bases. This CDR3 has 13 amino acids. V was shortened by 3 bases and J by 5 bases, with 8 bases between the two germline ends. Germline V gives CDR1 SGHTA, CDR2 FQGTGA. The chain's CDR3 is CASSLSGDNEQFF. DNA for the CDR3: TGTGCCAGCAGCTTGTCGGGGGACAATGAGCAGTTCTTC.

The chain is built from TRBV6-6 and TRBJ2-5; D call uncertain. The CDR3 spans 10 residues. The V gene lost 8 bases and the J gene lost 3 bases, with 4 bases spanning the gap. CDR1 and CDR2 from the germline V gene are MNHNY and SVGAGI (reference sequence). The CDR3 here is CASGKETQYF. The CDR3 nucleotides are TGTGCCAGCGGGAAAGAGACCCAGTACTTC.

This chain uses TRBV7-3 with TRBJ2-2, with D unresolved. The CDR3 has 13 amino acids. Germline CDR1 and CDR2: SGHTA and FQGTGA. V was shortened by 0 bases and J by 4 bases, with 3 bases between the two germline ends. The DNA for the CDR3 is TGTGCCAGCAGCTTAACGATCACCGGGGAGCTGTTTTTT. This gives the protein CASSLTITGELFF. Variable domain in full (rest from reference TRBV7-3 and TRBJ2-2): GAGVSQTPSNKVTEKGKYVELRCDPISGHTALYWYRQSLGQGPEFLIYFQGTGAADDSGLPNDRFFAVRPEGSVSTLKIQRTERGDSAVYLCASSLTITGELFFGEGSRLTVL.

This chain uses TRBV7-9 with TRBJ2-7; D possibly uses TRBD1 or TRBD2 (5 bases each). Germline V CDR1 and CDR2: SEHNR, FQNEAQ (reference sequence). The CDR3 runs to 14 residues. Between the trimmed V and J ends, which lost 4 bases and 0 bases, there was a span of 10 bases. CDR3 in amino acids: CASSSGRSSYEQYF. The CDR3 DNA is TGTGCCAGCAGCTCGGGACGCAGCTCCTACGAGCAGTACTTC.

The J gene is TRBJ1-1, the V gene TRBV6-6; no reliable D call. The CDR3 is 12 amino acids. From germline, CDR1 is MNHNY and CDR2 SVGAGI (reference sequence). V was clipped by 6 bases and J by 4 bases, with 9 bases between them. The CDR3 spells CASRAGGTEAFF. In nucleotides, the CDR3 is TGTGCCAGCAGGGCGGGCGGCACTGAAGCTTTCTTT.

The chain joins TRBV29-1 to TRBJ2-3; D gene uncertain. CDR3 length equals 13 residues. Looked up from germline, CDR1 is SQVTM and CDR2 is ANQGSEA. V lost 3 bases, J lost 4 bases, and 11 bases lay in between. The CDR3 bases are TGCAGCGTTGAGCTGGACCGAGCAGATACGCAGTATTTT. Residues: CSVELDRADTQYF.

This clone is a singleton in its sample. CDR3 in DNA: TGTGCCACCAGCAACAAGACCGCGGGGCGGTTCGGCTACACCTTC. It codes for CATSNKTAGRFGYTF. The genes are TRBV15 and TRBJ1-2; TRBD1 is a possible D gene (5 bases). V was trimmed by 4 bases and J by 8 bases, leaving 20 bases between them. The CDR3 runs to 15 residues. The V gene's germline CDR1 is LNHNV and CDR2 YYDKDF (reference sequence).

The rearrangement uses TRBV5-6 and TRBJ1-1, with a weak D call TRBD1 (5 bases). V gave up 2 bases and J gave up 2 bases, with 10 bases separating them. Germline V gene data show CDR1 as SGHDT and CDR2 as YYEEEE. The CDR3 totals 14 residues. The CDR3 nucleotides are TGTGCCAGCAGCTTCTTTGACAGTAACACTGAAGCTTTCTTT. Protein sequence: CASSFFDSNTEAFF.

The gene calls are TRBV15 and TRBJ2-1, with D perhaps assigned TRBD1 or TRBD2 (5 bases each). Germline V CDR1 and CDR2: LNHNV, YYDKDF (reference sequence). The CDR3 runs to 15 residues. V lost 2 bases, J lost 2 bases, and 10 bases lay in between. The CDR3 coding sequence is TGTGCCACCAGCAGACCCCGGGACCCCTACAATGAGCAGTTCTTC. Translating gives CATSRPRDPYNEQFF.